The 14 T cell receptor beta chains below come from one sample, sequenced in a study of T cell responses to AZD1222 COVID-19 vaccine. Libraries were prepared by immunoSEQ multiplex PCR; TCRdb keeps only in-frame clonotypes and omits some of them. The sample lists under 150,000 clones, around 88% seen once, with more than 13% in the top ten. The sequences come from peripheral blood, collected on day 0 of AZD1222 vaccination. These receptors all stem from an adult in good health.

The chain uses TRBV5-5 and TRBJ2-3; D gene unclear. CDR3 length: 14 amino acids. V gave up 2 bases and J gave up 4 bases, with 11 bases separating them. In germline, CDR1 is SGHKS, CDR2 YYEKEE (reference sequence). In DNA form, the CDR3 reads TGTGCCAGCAGCTTCTCCTGGTCGGCAGATACGCAGTATTTT. Protein: CASSFSWSADTQYF.

The chain has TRBV3-1 (or the pseudogene TRBV3-2) and TRBJ2-2, with D perhaps TRBD2 (6 bases). The CDR3 sequence is 13 residues long. CDR1 and CDR2 from the germline V gene are LGHDT and YNNKEL (reference sequence). The V end was cut by 4 bases, the J end by 7 bases, with 10 bases between. The CDR3 is CASSRTAGGELFF. As DNA, the CDR3 is TGTGCCAGCAGCCGCACAGCGGGCGGGGAGCTGTTTTTT.

The V call is TRBV5-1, the J call TRBJ2-5; D possibly matches TRBD1 or TRBD2 (5 bases each). Trimming left V 8 bases short and J 2 bases short, with 19 bases between. The CDR3 consists of 15 residues. CDR1 is SGHRS, CDR2 YFSETQ, per germline. The CDR3 DNA reads as TGCGCCAGTTTGACAATTCCCGGGACGCAAGAGACCCAGTACTTC. Translated, it gives CASLTIPGTQETQYF.

The V and J genes are TRBV27 and TRBJ1-1, with D perhaps TRBD1 (5 bases). The V end lost 4 bases, the J end lost 0 bases, and 27 bases lay between the germline ends. Germline-derived CDR1 and CDR2 are MNHEY and SMNVEV (reference sequence). There are 20 residues in the CDR3. The CDR3 here is CASSSPIRGSGRGMNTEAFF. The DNA of the CDR3 is TGTGCCAGCAGTTCGCCAATCCGGGGCTCAGGGCGGGGGATGAACACTGAAGCTTTCTTT.

CDR3: CASSQGRKTPYEQYF. CDR3 DNA sequence: TGTGCCAGCAGCCAGGGACGGAAGACCCCCTACGAGCAGTACTTC. This chain links TRBV6-5 with TRBJ2-7; either TRBD1 or TRBD2 may supply D (5 bases each). Germline assignment: CDR1 MNHEY and CDR2 SVGAGI. The V and J ends lost 6 bases and 2 bases respectively, with 17 bases between them. The CDR3 is made up of 15 amino acids.

This clone was observed a single time. This chain connects TRBV3-1 (or the pseudogene TRBV3-2) to TRBJ2-1; TRBD1 agrees at 7 bases. V was pared by 6 bases and J by 3 bases, with 14 bases of the junction left unmatched. CDR3 length equals 17 residues. CDR1 is LGHDT and CDR2 is YNNKEL in the germline V gene (reference sequence). The CDR3 region has the DNA TGTGCCAGCAGTCGTACCCCCCGACAGGGAATCTACAATGAGCAGTTCTTC. As protein: CASSRTPRQGIYNEQFF.

The DNA of the CDR3 is TGTGCCAGCAGTTACGAGGACAACTCCTACGAGCAGTACTTC. Translated, it gives CASSYEDNSYEQYF. The chain joins TRBV6-2 or TRBV6-3 to TRBJ2-7, with D possibly matching TRBD1 (5 bases). V lost 2 bases, J lost 0 bases, and 8 bases lay in between. CDR3 size: 14 residues. Per the germline V gene, CDR1 is MNHEY and CDR2 is SVGEGT.

V and J are TRBV10-3 and TRBJ1-5, with D perhaps TRBD1 (6 bases). V gave up 2 bases and J gave up 4 bases, with 6 bases separating them. The CDR3 loop spans 13 amino acids. Germline-derived CDR1 and CDR2 are ENHRY and SYGVKD. CDR3 sequence reads: CAISETGNQPQHF. DNA for the CDR3: TGTGCCATCAGTGAGACAGGGAATCAGCCCCAGCATTTT.

This clone occurred once. The chain recombines TRBV2 with TRBJ1-1, with 10 bases lining up with TRBD1. The CDR3 extends over 11 amino acids. With V trimmed by 6 bases and J by 10 bases, 2 bases remained unmatched. CDR1 and CDR2 (germline): SNHLY, FYNNEI. The CDR3 DNA reads as TGTGCCAGCAGCCGGGACAGGGGAGCTTTCTTT. Its protein is CASSRDRGAFF.

This clone was observed once. The CDR3 DNA sequence: TGTGCCAGCAATAGTGCGGACAACACAGATACGCAGTATTTT. Residues: CASNSADNTDTQYF. V usage is TRBV27 and J usage is TRBJ2-3; a possible D gene is TRBD1 (5 bases). The germline V gene has CDR1 MNHEY and CDR2 SMNVEV (reference sequence). The V gene lost 7 bases and the J gene lost 2 bases, with 13 bases spanning the gap. The CDR3 is 14 amino acids.

This sequence joins TRBV6-4 and TRBJ1-5, with D possibly TRBD1 on 5 matching bases. The CDR3 spans 15 residues. V gave up 2 bases and J gave up 3 bases, with 11 bases separating them. Germline assignment: CDR1 MRHNA and CDR2 SNTAGT. CDR3 sequence (DNA): TGTGCCAGCAGTGACGGGGGTATGCTCAATCAGCCCCAGCATTTT. Amino acid sequence: CASSDGGMLNQPQHF.

A single count supports this clone. The rearrangement links TRBV2 to TRBJ2-5, with D possibly being TRBD2 (6 bases). The ends were cut back, 10 bases at V and 0 bases at J, with 12 bases in the middle. This CDR3 region has 13 residues. Germline assignment: CDR1 SNHLY and CDR2 FYNNEI. The CDR3 protein is CATTRDYQETQYF. The DNA of the CDR3 is TGTGCCACCACCAGGGACTACCAAGAGACCCAGTACTTC.

V usage is TRBV21-1 and J usage is TRBJ1-5; the D call of TRBD1 is as the table states it, not checked on the DNA. TRBV21-1 corresponds to a pseudogene. The CDR3 is 18 residues long. In nucleotides, the CDR3 is TGTGCCAGCAGGCAGGGGCCTGAGAACATTATTAGCAATCAGCCCCAGCATTTT. Translating gives CASRQGPENIISNQPQHF.

This sequence joins TRBV30 and TRBJ1-5; 9 bases line up with TRBD1. The germline V gene has CDR1 GTSNPN and CDR2 SVGIG (reference sequence). The trim removed 2 bases at V and 2 bases at J, leaving 4 bases unmatched. CDR3 length: 15 amino acids. The CDR3: CAWSYRGPGNQPQHF. The CDR3 DNA is TGTGCCTGGAGTTACAGGGGGCCGGGCAATCAGCCCCAGCATTTT.